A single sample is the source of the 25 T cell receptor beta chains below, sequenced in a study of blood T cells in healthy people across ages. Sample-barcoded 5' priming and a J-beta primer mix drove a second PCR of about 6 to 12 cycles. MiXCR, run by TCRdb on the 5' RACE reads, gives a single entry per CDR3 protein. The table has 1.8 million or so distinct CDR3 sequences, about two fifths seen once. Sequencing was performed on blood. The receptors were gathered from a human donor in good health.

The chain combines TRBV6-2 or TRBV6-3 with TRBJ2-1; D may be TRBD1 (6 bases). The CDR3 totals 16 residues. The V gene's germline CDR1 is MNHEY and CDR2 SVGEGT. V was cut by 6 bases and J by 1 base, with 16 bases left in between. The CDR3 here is CASSRTQGPSYNEQFF. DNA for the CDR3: TGTGCCAGCAGCCGAACACAGGGCCCTTCCTACAATGAGCAGTTCTTC.

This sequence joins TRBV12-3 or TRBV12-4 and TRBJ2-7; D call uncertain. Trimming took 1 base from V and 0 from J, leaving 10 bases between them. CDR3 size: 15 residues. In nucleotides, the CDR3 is TGTGCCAGCAGTTTAGAGCTTGTGAGCTCCTACGAGCAGTACTTC. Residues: CASSLELVSSYEQYF.

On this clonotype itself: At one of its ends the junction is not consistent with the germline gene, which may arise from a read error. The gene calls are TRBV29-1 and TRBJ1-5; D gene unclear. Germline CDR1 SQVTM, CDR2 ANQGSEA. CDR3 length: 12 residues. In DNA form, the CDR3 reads TGCTGCGTTGGGATCGGGGATCAGCCCCAGCATTTT. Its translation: CCVGIGDQPQHF.

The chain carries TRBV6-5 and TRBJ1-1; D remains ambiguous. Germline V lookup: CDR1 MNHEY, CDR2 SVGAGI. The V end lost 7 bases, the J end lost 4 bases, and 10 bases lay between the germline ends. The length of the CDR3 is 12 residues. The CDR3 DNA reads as TGTGCCAGCACCCGGCTGGGCACTGAAGCTTTCTTT. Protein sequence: CASTRLGTEAFF.

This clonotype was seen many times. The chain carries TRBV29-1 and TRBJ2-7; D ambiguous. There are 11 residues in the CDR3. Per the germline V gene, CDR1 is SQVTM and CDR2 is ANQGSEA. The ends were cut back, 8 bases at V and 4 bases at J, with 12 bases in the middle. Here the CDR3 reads CSFTDGYEQYF. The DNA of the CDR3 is TGCAGCTTCACGGACGGTTACGAGCAGTACTTC.

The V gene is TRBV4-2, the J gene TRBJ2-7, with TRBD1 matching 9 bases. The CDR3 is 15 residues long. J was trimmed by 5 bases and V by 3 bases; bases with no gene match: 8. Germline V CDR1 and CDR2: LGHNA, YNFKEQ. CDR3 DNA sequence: TGTGCCAGCAGCCATGCGCAGGACAGGGGACACGAGCAGTACTTC. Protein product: CASSHAQDRGHEQYF.

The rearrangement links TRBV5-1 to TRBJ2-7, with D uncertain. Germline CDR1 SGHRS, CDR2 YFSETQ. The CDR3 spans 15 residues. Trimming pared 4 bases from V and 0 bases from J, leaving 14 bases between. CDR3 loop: CASSTDRFGSYEQYF. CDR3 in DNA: TGCGCCAGCAGCACCGATAGATTCGGCTCCTACGAGCAGTACTTC.

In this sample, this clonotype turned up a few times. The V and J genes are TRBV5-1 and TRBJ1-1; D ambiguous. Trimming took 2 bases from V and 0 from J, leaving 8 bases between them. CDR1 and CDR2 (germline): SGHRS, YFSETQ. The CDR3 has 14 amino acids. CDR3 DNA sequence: TGCGCCAGCAGCTTCGCTGATATGAACACTGAAGCTTTCTTT. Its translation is CASSFADMNTEAFF.

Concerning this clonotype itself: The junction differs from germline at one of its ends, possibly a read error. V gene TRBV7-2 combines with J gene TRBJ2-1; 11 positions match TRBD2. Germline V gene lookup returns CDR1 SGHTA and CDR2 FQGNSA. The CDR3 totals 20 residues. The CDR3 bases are TGTGCCGGCAGCTTCTTTATGACTAGCGGGGTTCCGAGCTCCTACAATGAGCAGTTCTTC. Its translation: CAGSFFMTSGVPSSYNEQFF.

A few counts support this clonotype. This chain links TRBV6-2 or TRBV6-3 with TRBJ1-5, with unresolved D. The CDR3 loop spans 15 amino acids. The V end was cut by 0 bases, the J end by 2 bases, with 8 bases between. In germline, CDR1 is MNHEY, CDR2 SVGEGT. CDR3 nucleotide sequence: TGTGCCAGCAGTTACTCTCTGGGCGGCAATCAGCCCCAGCATTTT. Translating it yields CASSYSLGGNQPQHF.

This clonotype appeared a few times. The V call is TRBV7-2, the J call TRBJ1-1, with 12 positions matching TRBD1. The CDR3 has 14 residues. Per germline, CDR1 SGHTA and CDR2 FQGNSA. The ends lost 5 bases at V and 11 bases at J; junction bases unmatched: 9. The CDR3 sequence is CASSLRDRGLGAFF. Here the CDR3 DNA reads TGTGCCAGCAGCCTCCGGGACAGGGGGCTGGGGGCTTTCTTT.

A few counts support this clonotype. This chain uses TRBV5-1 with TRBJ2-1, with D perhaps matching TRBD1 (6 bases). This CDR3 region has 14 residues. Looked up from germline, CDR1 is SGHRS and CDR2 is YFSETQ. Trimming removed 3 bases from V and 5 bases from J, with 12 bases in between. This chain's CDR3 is CASSWLPGDNEQFF. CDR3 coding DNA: TGCGCCAGCAGCTGGTTGCCAGGGGACAATGAGCAGTTCTTC.

The CDR3 sequence is CASSLDPHPLTGQNTEAFF. DNA for the CDR3: TGTGCCAGCAGCTTGGACCCACACCCTCTGACAGGACAGAACACTGAAGCTTTCTTT. V and J are TRBV11-3 and TRBJ1-1, with D perhaps matching TRBD1 (6 bases). Per the germline V gene, CDR1 is SGHNT and CDR2 is YENEEA. The CDR3 spans 19 residues. The V gene lost 3 bases and the J gene lost 1 base, with 24 bases spanning the gap.

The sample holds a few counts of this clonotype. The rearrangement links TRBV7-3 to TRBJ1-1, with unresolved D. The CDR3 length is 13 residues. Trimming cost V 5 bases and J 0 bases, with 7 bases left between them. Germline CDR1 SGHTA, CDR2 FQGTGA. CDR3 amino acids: CASSPAMNTEAFF. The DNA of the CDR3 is TGTGCCAGCAGCCCGGCAATGAACACTGAAGCTTTCTTT.

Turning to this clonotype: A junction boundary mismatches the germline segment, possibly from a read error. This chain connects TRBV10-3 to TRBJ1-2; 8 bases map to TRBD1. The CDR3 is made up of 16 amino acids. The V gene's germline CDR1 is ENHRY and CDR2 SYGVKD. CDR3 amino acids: CANSETTGDKNYGYTF. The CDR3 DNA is TGTGCCAACAGTGAGACGACAGGGGATAAGAACTATGGCTACACCTTC.

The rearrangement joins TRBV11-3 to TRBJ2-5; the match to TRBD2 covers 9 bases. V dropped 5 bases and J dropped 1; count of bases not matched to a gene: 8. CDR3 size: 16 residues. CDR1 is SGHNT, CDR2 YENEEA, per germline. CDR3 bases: TGTGCCAGCAGCCCCCCTGGGACTAGCCGCCAAGAGACCCAGTACTTC. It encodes CASSPPGTSRQETQYF. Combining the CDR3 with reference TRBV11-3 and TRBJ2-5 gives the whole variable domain EAGVVQSPRYKIIEKKQPVAFWCNPISGHNTLYWYLQNLGQGPELLIRYENEEAVDDSQLPKDRFSAERLKGVDSTLKIQPAELGDSAVYLCASSPPGTSRQETQYFGPGTRLLVL.

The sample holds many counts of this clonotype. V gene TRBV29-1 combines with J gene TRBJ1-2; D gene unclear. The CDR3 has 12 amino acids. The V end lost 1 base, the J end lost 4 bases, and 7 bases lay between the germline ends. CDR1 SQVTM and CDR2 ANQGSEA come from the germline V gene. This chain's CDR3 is CSVEGRGYGYTF. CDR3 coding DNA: TGCAGCGTTGAAGGTCGCGGCTATGGCTACACCTTC.

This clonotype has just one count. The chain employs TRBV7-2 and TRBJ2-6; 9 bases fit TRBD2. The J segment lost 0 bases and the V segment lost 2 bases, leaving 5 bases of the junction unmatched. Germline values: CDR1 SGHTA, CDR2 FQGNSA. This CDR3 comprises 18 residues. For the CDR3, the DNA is TGTGCCAGCAGCTTAATAGCGGGGGCCTCCTCTGGGGCCAACGTCCTGACTTTC. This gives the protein CASSLIAGASSGANVLTF. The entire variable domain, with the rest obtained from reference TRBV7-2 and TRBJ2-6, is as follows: GAGVSQSPSNKVTEKGKDVELRCDPISGHTALYWYRQSLGQGLEFLIYFQGNSAPDKSGLPSDRFSAERTGGSVSTLTIQRTQQEDSAVYLCASSLIAGASSGANVLTFGAGSRLTVL.

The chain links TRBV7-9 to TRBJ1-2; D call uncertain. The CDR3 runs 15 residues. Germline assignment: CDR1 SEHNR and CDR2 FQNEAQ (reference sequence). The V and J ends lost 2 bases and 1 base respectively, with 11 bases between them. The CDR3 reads CASSLNGQINYGYTF. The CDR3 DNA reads TGTGCCAGCAGCTTAAACGGGCAGATTAACTATGGCTACACCTTC.

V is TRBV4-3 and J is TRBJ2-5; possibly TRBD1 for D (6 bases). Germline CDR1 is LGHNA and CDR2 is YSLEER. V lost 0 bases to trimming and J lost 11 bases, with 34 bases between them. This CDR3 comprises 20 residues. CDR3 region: CASSQDKIGRVWGLKWEQYF. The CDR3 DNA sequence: TGCGCCAGCAGCCAAGATAAGATTGGACGGGTCTGGGGGCTAAAGTGGGAGCAGTACTTC.

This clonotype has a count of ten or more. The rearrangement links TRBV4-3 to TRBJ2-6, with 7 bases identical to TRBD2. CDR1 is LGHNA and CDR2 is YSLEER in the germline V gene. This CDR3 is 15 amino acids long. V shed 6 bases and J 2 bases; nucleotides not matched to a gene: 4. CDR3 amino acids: CASSSRGAGANVLTF. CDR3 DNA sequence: TGCGCCAGCAGTTCCCGGGGGGCTGGGGCCAACGTCCTGACTTTC.

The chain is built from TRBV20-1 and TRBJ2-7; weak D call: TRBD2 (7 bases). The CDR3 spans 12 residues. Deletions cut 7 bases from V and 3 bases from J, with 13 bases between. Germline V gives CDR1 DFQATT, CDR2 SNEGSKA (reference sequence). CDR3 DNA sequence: TGCAGTGGGGGGGGGGCGATCTACGAGCAGTACTTC. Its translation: CSGGGAIYEQYF.

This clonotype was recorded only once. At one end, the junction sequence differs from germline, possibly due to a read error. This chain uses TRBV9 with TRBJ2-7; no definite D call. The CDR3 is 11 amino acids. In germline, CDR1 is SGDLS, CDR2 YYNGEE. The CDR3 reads CAGSDDYEQYF. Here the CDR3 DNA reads TGTGCCGGCAGCGATGACTACGAGCAGTACTTC.

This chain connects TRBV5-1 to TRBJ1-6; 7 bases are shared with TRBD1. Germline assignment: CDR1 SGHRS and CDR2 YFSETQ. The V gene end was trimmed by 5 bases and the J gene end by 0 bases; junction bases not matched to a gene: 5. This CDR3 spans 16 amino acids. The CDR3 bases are TGCGCCAGCAGGACCTCAGGGGGCTCCTATAATTCACCCCTCCACTTT. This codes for CASRTSGGSYNSPLHF.

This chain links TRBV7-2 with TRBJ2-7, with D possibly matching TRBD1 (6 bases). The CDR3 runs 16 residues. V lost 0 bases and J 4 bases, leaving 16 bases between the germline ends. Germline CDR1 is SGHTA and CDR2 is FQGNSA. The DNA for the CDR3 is TGTGCCAGCAGCTTAGCTGGGGGCGACAGAGCTTACGAGCAGTACTTC. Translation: CASSLAGGDRAYEQYF. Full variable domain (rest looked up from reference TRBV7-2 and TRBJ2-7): GAGVSQSPSNKVTEKGKDVELRCDPISGHTALYWYRQSLGQGLEFLIYFQGNSAPDKSGLPSDRFSAERTGGSVSTLTIQRTQQEDSAVYLCASSLAGGDRAYEQYFGPGTRLTVT.